This TCR beta chain appears in the sequencing data of a study of blood T cells in healthy people across ages. Trimming took 6 bases from V and 12 from J; bases not matched to a gene: 5. Germline values: CDR1 MDHEN, CDR2 SYDVKM. The CDR3 loop spans 12 amino acids. There are a few counts of this clonotype. A sample-barcoded 5' primer and a J-beta primer mix were used in a second PCR of about 6 to 11 cycles. Using its own MiXCR run on the 5' RACE reads, TCRdb lists one record per CDR3 protein. The sample consists of roughly 1 million distinct CDR3 sequences, roughly a quarter of them appearing once. Separately, the same data were catalogued under a study of T cells of mothers and their children.

The TCR was taken from a girl aged 2 to 9 in good health. The V gene is TRBV28, the J gene TRBJ2-1; 10 bases are a match to TRBD2. Sequenced material: blood. This CDR3 is CASRRAGGRQFF. CDR3 sequence (DNA): TGTGCCAGCAGACGAGCGGGAGGGAGGCAGTTCTTC.